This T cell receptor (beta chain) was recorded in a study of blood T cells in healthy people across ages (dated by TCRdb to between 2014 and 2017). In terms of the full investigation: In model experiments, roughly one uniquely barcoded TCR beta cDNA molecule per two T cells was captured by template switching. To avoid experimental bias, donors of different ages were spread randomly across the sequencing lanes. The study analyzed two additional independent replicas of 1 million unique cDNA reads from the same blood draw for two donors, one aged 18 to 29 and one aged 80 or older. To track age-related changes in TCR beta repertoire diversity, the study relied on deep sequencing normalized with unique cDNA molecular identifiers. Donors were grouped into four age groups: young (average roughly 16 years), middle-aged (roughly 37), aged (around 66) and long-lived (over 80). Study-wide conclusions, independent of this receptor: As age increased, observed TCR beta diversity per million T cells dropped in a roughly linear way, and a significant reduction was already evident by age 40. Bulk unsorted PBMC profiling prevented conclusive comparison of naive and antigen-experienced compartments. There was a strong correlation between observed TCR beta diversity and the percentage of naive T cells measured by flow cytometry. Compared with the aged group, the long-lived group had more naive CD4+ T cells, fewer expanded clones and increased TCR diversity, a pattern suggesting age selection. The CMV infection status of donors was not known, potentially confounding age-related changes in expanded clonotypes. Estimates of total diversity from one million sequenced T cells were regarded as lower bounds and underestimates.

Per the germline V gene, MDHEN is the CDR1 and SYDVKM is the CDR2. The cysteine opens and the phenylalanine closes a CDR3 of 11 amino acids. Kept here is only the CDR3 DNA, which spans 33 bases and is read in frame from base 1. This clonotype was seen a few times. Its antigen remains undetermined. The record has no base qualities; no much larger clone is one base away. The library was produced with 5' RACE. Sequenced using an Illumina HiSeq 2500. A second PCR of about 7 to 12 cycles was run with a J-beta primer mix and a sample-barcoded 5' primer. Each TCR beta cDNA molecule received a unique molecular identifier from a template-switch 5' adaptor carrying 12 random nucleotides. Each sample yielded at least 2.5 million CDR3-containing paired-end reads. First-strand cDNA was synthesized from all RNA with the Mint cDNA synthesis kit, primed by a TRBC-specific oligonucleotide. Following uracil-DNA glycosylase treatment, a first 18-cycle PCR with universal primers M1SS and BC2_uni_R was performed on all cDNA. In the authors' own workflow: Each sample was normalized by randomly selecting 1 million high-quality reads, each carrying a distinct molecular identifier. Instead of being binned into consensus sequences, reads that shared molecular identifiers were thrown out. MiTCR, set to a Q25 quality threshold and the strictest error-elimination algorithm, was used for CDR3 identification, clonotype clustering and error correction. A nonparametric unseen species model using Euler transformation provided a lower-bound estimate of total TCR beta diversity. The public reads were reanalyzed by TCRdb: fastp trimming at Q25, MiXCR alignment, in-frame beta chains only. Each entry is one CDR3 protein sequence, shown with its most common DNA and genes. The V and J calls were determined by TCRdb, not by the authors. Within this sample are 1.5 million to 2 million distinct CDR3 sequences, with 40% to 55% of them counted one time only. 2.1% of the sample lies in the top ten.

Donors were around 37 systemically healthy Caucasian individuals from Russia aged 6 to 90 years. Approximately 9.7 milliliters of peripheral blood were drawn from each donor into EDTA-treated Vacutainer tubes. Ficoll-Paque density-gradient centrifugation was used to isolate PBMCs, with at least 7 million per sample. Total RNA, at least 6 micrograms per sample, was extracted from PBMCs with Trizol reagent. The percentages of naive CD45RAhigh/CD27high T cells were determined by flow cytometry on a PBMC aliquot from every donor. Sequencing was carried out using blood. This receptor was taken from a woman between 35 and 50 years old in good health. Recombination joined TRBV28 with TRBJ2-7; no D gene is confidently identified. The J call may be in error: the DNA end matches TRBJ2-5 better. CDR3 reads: CASSHSGTQYF. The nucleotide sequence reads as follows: TGTGCCAGCAGCCATTCAGGGACCCAGTACTTC.